Below, 21 T cell receptor beta chains from the same sample are listed, as sequenced in a study of blood T cell repertoires in COVID-19 (dated by TCRdb to 2020 to 2022). Library construction relied on the immunoSEQ multiplex PCR assay. Sourced from immuneACCESS, this table was stored by TCRdb with only in-frame sequences that have V and J called. A share of the clones is absent; for the studies checked, an unresolved V gene accounts for under half, and the remainder has no known explanation. The sample data list 62,000 or so clones, and 88% of these were observed just once. The ten biggest clones cover approximately 4.3% of the sample. The sequencing sample was made of peripheral blood. The receptor source for this set is a human donor in a cohort sampled during active COVID-19.

This rearrangement joins TRBV6-6 to TRBJ2-7; D may be TRBD1 (5 bases). CDR1 and CDR2 from the germline V gene are MNHNY and SVGAGI (reference sequence). CDR3 length: 15 amino acids. V lost 6 bases, J lost 6 bases, and 21 bases lay in between. CDR3 loop: CASSRTTAGWVEQYF. Here the CDR3 DNA reads TGTGCCAGCAGCCGGACAACAGCCGGGTGGGTCGAGCAGTACTTC.

J is TRBJ1-1 and V is TRBV19; D gene unclear. Germline V gene lookup returns CDR1 LNHDA and CDR2 SQIVND (reference sequence). This CDR3 comprises 14 residues. Trimming stripped 6 bases from V and 2 bases from J, with 13 bases between. The CDR3 DNA reads TGTGCCAGTAGACGAGACACTTCCAACACTGAAGCTTTCTTT. It is translated as CASRRDTSNTEAFF.

This clone appeared a single time. The chain couples TRBV19 to TRBJ2-1; no clear D. The V gene lost 3 bases and the J gene lost 7 bases, with 16 bases spanning the gap. CDR1 is LNHDA and CDR2 is SQIVND in the germline V gene (reference sequence). The CDR3 has 15 amino acids. Here the CDR3 DNA reads TGTGCCAGTAGTATTCCGTCGACGTCCAGGAATGAGCAGTTCTTC. It codes for CASSIPSTSRNEQFF.

V and J are TRBV6-2 or TRBV6-3 and TRBJ2-7, with TRBD1 identical over 8 bases. Unmatched junction bases numbered 11, after V lost 4 bases and J lost 0 bases. The V gene's germline CDR1 is MNHEY and CDR2 SVGEGT. The CDR3 is 17 amino acids. CDR3 protein: CASSSHGGQGASYEQYF. The CDR3 bases are TGTGCCAGCAGTTCTCACGGGGGTCAGGGGGCCTCCTACGAGCAGTACTTC.

This clone has a handful of counts. The genes are TRBV6-5 and TRBJ1-1, with D tentatively TRBD1 (5 bases). V shed 3 bases and J shed 2 bases, with 7 bases lying between them. Germline CDR1 MNHEY, CDR2 SVGAGI. The CDR3 extends over 13 amino acids. The DNA for the CDR3 is TGTGCCAGCAGTTATGGACAAAACACTGAAGCTTTCTTT. Its translation: CASSYGQNTEAFF.

The chain carries TRBV13 and TRBJ2-7; possibly TRBD1 for D (5 bases). This CDR3 region has 14 residues. V gave up 5 bases and J gave up 3 bases, with 14 bases separating them. Germline V gene data show CDR1 as PRHDT and CDR2 as FYEKMQ (reference sequence). CDR3 residues: CASSPLGVVYEQYF. CDR3 sequence (DNA): TGTGCCAGCAGCCCCCTAGGGGTGGTCTACGAGCAGTACTTC.

V and J are TRBV5-1 and TRBJ2-2, with D tentatively TRBD2 (6 bases). The CDR3 loop spans 14 amino acids. V lost 5 bases, J lost 1 base, and 9 bases lay in between. CDR1 is SGHRS and CDR2 is YFSETQ in the germline V gene. The CDR3 DNA reads as TGCGCCAGCAGGGGTAGCGGGAACACCGGGGAGCTGTTTTTT. Translated, it gives CASRGSGNTGELFF.

The rearrangement links TRBV28 to TRBJ1-3, with TRBD1 matching over 8 bases. The CDR3 is 14 residues long. Germline V gives CDR1 MDHEN, CDR2 SYDVKM. The V gene end was trimmed by 3 bases and the J gene end by 7 bases; junction bases not matched to a gene: 5. The CDR3 DNA sequence: TGTGCCAGCAGTTTTATGGACAGGGTGAACACCATATATTTT. It yields the protein CASSFMDRVNTIYF.

The chain employs TRBV27 and TRBJ2-7; 7 bases map to TRBD1. J gave up 3 bases and V 5 bases, and 7 bases lay outside the gene matches. From germline, CDR1 is MNHEY and CDR2 SMNVEV (reference sequence). The CDR3 has 14 residues. CDR3: CASSKQGDGYEQYF. CDR3 sequence (DNA): TGTGCCAGCAGTAAGCAGGGGGACGGCTACGAGCAGTACTTC.

The gene calls are TRBV19 and TRBJ2-7, with 10 bases aligning to TRBD1. The germline V gene has CDR1 LNHDA and CDR2 SQIVND (reference sequence). With 4 bases clipped from V and 1 base from J, the junction kept 1 base outside the gene matches. The CDR3 runs 14 residues. In DNA form, the CDR3 reads TGTGCCAGTAGTAGACAGGGGGCTTCCTACGAGCAGTACTTC. The encoded protein is CASSRQGASYEQYF. The entire variable domain, with the rest obtained from reference TRBV19 and TRBJ2-7, is as follows: DGGITQSPKYLFRKEGQNVTLSCEQNLNHDAMYWYRQDPGQGLRLIYYSQIVNDFQKGDIAEGYSVSREKKESFPLTVTSAQKNPTAFYLCASSRQGASYEQYFGPGTRLTVT.

This rearrangement joins TRBV28 to TRBJ2-2; D unclear. Between the trimmed V and J ends, which lost 4 bases and 8 bases, there was a span of 8 bases. Looked up from germline, CDR1 is MDHEN and CDR2 is SYDVKM. CDR3 length equals 12 residues. The CDR3 region is CASSSQLGELFF. The CDR3 region has the DNA TGTGCCAGCAGTTCACAGTTGGGGGAGCTGTTTTTT.

The chain recombines TRBV6-5 with TRBJ1-2, with TRBD1 as a possible D gene (5 bases). Looked up from germline, CDR1 is MNHEY and CDR2 is SVGAGI. The CDR3 loop spans 14 amino acids. V was trimmed by 7 bases and J by 2 bases, leaving 14 bases between them. The CDR3 region is CASNKAGVNYGYTF. As DNA, the CDR3 is TGTGCCAGCAACAAAGCGGGGGTAAACTATGGCTACACCTTC.

The chain carries TRBV21-1 and TRBJ2-2; no check of the table's D call, TRBD2, against the DNA was made. TRBV21-1 is assigned pseudogene status. This CDR3 region has 15 residues. CDR3 amino acids: CASSRAGPNTGELFF. Written as DNA, the CDR3 is TGTGCCAGCAGCAGGGCGGGACCGAACACCGGGGAGCTGTTTTTT.

The CDR3 DNA sequence: TGTGCCAGCAGCTTAGGGGGGACGAACACCGGGGAGCTGTTTTTT. Protein sequence: CASSLGGTNTGELFF. This chain connects TRBV7-3 to TRBJ2-2, with D tentatively TRBD2 (6 bases). Germline CDR1 is SGHTA and CDR2 is FQGTGA. V was cut by 2 bases and J by 0 bases, with 7 bases left in between. The length of the CDR3 is 15 residues.

J is TRBJ1-1 and V is TRBV19, with TRBD1 matching 7 bases. The CDR3 runs to 15 residues. Looked up from germline, CDR1 is LNHDA and CDR2 is SQIVND (reference sequence). After removal of 4 bases from V and 0 bases from J, the junction contained 5 bases not matched to a gene. The CDR3 sequence is CASSTAGGLNTEAFF. The DNA of the CDR3 is TGTGCCAGTAGTACGGCAGGGGGTCTGAACACTGAAGCTTTCTTT.

The rearrangement links TRBV27 to TRBJ2-5; D may be TRBD2 (7 bases). The CDR3 sequence is 14 residues long. Germline loops: CDR1 MNHEY, CDR2 SMNVEV (reference sequence). V was shortened by 4 bases and J by 6 bases, with 15 bases between the two germline ends. The CDR3 is CASSWGGARKTQYF. The CDR3 nucleotides read TGTGCCAGCAGTTGGGGGGGGGCCCGAAAGACCCAGTACTTC.

The table lists this clone with a count of one. The rearrangement uses TRBV5-1 and TRBJ2-2; 8 bases fit TRBD2. Germline CDR1 reads SGHRS; CDR2 reads YFSETQ. V was pared by 4 bases and J by 4 bases, with 9 bases of the junction left unmatched. This CDR3 region has 16 residues. Here the CDR3 reads CASSRIGGVSTGELFF. In nucleotides, the CDR3 is TGCGCCAGCAGCCGGATCGGGGGGGTCAGCACCGGGGAGCTGTTTTTT.

The rearrangement links TRBV19 to TRBJ1-6; D is perhaps TRBD1 (5 bases). The CDR3 contains 14 residues. Germline V gives CDR1 LNHDA, CDR2 SQIVND (reference sequence). V lost 6 bases, J lost 9 bases, and 15 bases lay in between. The CDR3 DNA is TGTGCCAGTAGAGCGGGACGGGTCAGTTCACCCCTCCACTTT. Protein sequence: CASRAGRVSSPLHF.

The gene calls are TRBV15 and TRBJ2-1, with TRBD2 matching 9 bases. The CDR3 runs to 14 residues. Per germline, CDR1 LNHNV and CDR2 YYDKDF (reference sequence). Losses at the gene ends were 0 bases for V and 9 bases for J; bases not matched to a gene: 3. The chain's CDR3 is CATSRDIAGVEQFF. Written as DNA, the CDR3 is TGTGCCACCAGCAGAGATATAGCGGGAGTTGAGCAGTTCTTC.

This clone was detected a few times. This rearrangement joins TRBV6-6 to TRBJ2-3; D is perhaps TRBD2 (8 bases). The CDR3 runs 15 residues. Germline V gene data show CDR1 as MNHNY and CDR2 as SVGAGI (reference sequence). The germline V and J ends were trimmed by 5 bases and 1 base, with 13 bases remaining between them. This CDR3 is CASSNSGTGTDTQYF. CDR3 in DNA: TGTGCCAGCAGTAATAGCGGGACAGGCACAGATACGCAGTATTTT.

This rearrangement joins TRBV5-5 to TRBJ2-3, with D possibly matching TRBD1 (6 bases). This CDR3 region has 15 residues. V lost 6 bases to trimming and J lost 0 bases, with 14 bases between them. Per the germline V gene, CDR1 is SGHKS and CDR2 is YYEKEE (reference sequence). The CDR3 protein is CASTLKGQSTDTQYF. DNA for the CDR3: TGTGCCAGCACCCTGAAGGGACAAAGCACAGATACGCAGTATTTT.